This T cell receptor beta chain appears in the sequencing data of a study of blood T cell repertoires in COVID-19 (TCRdb year 2020). In terms of the full investigation: Collaborator samples came from the United States, Italy and Spain and covered acute and convalescent phases of COVID-19. The prospective study material was composed of cDNA or gDNA derived from T cells, B-cell-depleted T cells, or PBMCs. The sample metadata nearly always contained a de-identified subject ID, COVID-19 status, age in years and sex. Deeply sampled blood TCRbeta repertoires from subjects exposed to, actively infected with, or recovered from COVID-19 were included in the dataset. The samples were drawn from two sources: the first 160 participants of the ongoing ImmuneRACE study, and fewer than 1,500 subjects contributed by 6 global collaborators. The repertoires were released in a freely available public database intended as a resource for research on the immune response to SARS-CoV-2. Where HLA class I and class II types were available, the types were taken from metadata supplied by the sample provider, not from assay-based typing.

Samples from volunteer blood donors who had recovered from COVID-19 were contributed by a second Seattle source. The collaborating institutions used their own protocols to collect whole blood in K2EDTA tubes. For TCRbeta analysis, collaborators shipped samples in one of three forms: frozen whole blood, isolated PBMCs, or DNA extracted from either of those sample types. Points the paper makes about the study in general: The quantity of clinical and demographic metadata differed by source and by participant and was supplied without curation.

The trim is 8 bases for V and 1 base for J, with a gap of 14 bases between the germline ends. Its CDR3 holds 13 amino acids, cysteine through phenylalanine. The entry retains the CDR3 DNA only, 39 bases that are in frame from base 1. CDR1 and CDR2, looked up from the germline V gene, are SQVTM and ANQGSEA. Note on this clone: Its cognate antigen has yet to be identified. It has no much larger one-base neighbor in the sample; base qualities were not kept.

The immunoSEQ Assay, a bias-controlled multiplex PCR, was used to amplify TCRbeta CDR3 regions from genomic DNA. As for the authors' bioinformatics: The number of nucleated cells in each sample was estimated from the amplification of reference gene primers within the assay. To quantify the absolute abundance of each unique TCRbeta CDR3 rearrangement, sequence reads were collapsed and filtered. For each sample, productive Simpson clonality was calculated as the square root of Simpson's diversity index over productive rearrangements. Held by TCRdb, this immuneACCESS table contains in-frame sequences only and omits some clones. Under half of the omission traces to an unresolved V gene where checked; the cause of the rest is unknown. That table furnishes V, J and clone size, whereas the DNA furnished D and trimming. Counted in this sample were about 200,000 clones; roughly 85% of them appeared once. In total, the top ten clones hold 2% to 2.5% of the sample.

Recombination connected TRBV29-1 to TRBJ1-1; 5 matching bases give a weak D call of TRBD1. What was sequenced was peripheral blood. This clonotype originated in a man aged 25 to 40 who had recovered from COVID-19. Here the CDR3 is given as CSHPSTGNTEAFF. In nucleotides, the sequence is TGCAGCCACCCTTCCACAGGGAACACTGAAGCTTTCTTT.